These T cell receptor beta chains were read from a single sample in a study of OX40 agonist ivuxolimab in advanced cancers. Only in-frame clones appear in the TCRdb table, and some are missing; sequencing was by immunoSEQ multiplex PCR. The sample records some 73,000 clones, about 85% being singletons. The material sequenced was CD4+ or CD8+ T cells sorted from blood, taken in a trial of the OX40 agonist ivuxolimab. The receptors derive from an adult with an advanced solid tumor such as melanoma, head and neck, liver or kidney cancer. Each CDR3 is given with its conserved first and last residue. Each record gives: clone size, J gene, D gene, V gene, CDR3 DNA, CDR3 protein. D genes are given only for firm matches. The listing skips clone size in some rows; elsewhere it reads once, few, many or a size class.

- TRBJ1-2 TRBD1 TRBV6-1 TGTGCCAGCAGGCGGACAGGGGGCGCCTATGGCTACACCTTC CASRRTGGAYGYTF
few TRBJ1-5 - TRBV30 TGTGCCTGGAGAGGGGCCACCAGTCGGGAGCCCCAGCATTTT CAWRGATSREPQHF
- TRBJ2-5 TRBD1 TRBV11-2 TGTGCCAGCAGCTCAAGGACAGGGAGCGGGGAGACCCAGTACTTC CASSSRTGSGETQYF
few TRBJ1-4 - TRBV7-9 TGTGCCAGCACCCGAGAAACGGGAAAACTGTTTTTT CASTRETGKLFF
once TRBJ2-1 - TRBV11-3 TGTGCCAGCAGCTTAGTTCCGGGGAACGGTGAGCAGTTCTTC CASSLVPGNGEQFF
- TRBJ2-3 - TRBV11-3 TGTGCCAGCAGCTCGACAGGACTGAGCACAGATACGCAGTATTTT CASSSTGLSTDTQYF
- TRBJ1-4 TRBD1 TRBV15 TGTGCCACCAGCAGGGGACAGAATGAAAAACTGTTTTTT CATSRGQNEKLFF
- TRBJ2-7 - TRBV7-9 TGTGCCAGCAGCTTAGGGTCCGGGCAGTACTTC CASSLGSGQYF
- TRBJ2-7 TRBD1 TRBV6-5 TGTGCCAGCAGCCCGGACAGGTCAGCCTACGAGCAGTACTTC CASSPDRSAYEQYF
few TRBJ2-3 TRBD2 TRBV9 TGTGCCAGCAGCGTGGGACTAGCGGGGACAGATACGCAGTATTTT CASSVGLAGTDTQYF
- TRBJ1-1 - TRBV6-5 TGTGCCAGCAGCTCGGTCGCCACTGAAGCTTTCTTT CASSSVATEAFF
- TRBJ1-1 - TRBV30 TGTGCCTGGAGTGTAGAATGGCAGTCAAGGGGGGACACTGAAGCTTTCTTT CAWSVEWQSRGDTEAFF
once TRBJ2-1 - TRBV7-9 TGTGCCAGCAGCTCCGGGCCGCCAAATGAGCAGTTCTTC CASSSGPPNEQFF